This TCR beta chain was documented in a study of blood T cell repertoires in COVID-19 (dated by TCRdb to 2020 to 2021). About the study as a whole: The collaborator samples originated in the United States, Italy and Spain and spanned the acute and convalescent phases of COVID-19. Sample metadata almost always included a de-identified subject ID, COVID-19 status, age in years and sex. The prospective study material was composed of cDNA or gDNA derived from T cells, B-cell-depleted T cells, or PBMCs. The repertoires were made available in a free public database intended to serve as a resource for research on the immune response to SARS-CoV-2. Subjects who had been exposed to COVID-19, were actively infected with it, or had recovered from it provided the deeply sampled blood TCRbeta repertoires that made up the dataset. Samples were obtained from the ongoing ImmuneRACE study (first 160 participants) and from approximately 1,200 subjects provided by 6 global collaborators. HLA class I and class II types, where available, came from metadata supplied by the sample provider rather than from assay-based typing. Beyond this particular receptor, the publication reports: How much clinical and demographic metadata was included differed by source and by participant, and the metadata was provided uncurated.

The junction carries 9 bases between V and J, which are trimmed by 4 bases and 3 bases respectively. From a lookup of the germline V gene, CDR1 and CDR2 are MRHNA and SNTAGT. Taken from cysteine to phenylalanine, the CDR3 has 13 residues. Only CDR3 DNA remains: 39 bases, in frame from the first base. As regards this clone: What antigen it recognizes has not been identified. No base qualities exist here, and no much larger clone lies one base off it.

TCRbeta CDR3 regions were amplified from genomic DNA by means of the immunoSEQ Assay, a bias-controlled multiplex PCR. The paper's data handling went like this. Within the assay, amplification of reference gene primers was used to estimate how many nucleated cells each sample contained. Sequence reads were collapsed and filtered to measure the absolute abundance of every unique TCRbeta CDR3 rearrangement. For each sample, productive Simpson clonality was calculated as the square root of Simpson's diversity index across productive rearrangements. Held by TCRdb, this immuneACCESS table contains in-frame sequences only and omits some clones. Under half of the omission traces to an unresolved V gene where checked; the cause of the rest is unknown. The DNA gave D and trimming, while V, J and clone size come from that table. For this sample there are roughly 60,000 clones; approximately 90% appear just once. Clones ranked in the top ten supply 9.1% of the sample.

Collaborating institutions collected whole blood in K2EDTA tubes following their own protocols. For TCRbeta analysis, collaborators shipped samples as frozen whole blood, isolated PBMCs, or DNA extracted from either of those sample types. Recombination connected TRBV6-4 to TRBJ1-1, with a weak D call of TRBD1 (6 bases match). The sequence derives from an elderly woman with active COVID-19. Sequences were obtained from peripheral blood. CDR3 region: CASSVNRDTEAFF. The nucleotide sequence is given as TGTGCCAGCAGTGTGAACAGGGACACTGAAGCTTTCTTT.